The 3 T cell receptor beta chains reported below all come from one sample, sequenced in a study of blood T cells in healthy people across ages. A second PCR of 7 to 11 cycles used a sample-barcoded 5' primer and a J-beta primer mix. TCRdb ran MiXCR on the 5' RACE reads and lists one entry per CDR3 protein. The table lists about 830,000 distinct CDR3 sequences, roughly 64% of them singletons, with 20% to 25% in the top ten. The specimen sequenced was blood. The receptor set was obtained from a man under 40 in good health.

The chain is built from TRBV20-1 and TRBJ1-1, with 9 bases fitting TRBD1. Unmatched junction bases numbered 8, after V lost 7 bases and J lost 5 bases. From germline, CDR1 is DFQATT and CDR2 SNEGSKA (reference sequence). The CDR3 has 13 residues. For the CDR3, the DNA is TGCAGTGGGATGACAGGGGGTCAAACTGAAGCTTTCTTT. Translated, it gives CSGMTGGQTEAFF.

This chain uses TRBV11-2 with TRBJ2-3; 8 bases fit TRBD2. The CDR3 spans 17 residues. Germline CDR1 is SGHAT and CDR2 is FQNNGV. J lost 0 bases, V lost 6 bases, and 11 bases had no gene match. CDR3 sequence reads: CASSLLIGGASTDTQYF. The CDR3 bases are TGTGCCAGCAGTTTATTGATCGGGGGGGCTAGCACAGATACGCAGTATTTT.

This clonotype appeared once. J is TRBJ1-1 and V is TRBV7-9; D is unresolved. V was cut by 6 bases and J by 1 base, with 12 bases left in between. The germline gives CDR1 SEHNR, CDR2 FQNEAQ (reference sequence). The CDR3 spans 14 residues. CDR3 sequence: CASSTPPGNTEAFF. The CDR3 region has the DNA TGTGCCAGCAGTACACCCCCAGGGAACACTGAAGCTTTCTTT.